This TCR beta chain originates from a study of control samples from healthy donors and cancer patients. Looked up from germline, CDR1 is KGHSH and CDR2 is LQKENI. This CDR3 has 14 residues. The germline V and J ends were trimmed by 4 bases and 4 bases, with 13 bases remaining between them. Sequencing used immunoSEQ multiplex PCR; TCRdb keeps in-frame clones, though not all of them. The table has 75,000 to 95,000 clones, around nine tenths seen once. The gene calls are TRBV18 and TRBJ2-5; weak D call: TRBD2 (5 bases). The sequencing sample was made of blood. The source is a woman aged 45 to 65 in good health. Here the CDR3 reads CASSRGQSGETQYF. The CDR3 DNA follows: TGTGCCAGCTCACGAGGGCAGTCAGGAGAGACCCAGTACTTC.